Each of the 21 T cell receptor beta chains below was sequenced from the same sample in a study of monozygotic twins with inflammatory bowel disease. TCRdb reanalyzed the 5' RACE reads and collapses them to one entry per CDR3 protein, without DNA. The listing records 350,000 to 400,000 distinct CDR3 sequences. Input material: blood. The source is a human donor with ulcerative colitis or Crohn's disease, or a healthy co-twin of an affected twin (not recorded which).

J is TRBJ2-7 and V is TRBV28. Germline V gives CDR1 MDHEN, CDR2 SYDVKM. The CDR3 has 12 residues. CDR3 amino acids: CASYRSSYEQYF.

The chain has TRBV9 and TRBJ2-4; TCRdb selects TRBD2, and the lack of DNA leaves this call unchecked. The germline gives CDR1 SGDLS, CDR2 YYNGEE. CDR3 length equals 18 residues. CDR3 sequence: CASSVGLSGESGENIQYF.

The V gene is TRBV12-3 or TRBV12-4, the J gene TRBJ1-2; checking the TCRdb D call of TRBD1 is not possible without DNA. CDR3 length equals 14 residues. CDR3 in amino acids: CASRITRAYDGYTF.

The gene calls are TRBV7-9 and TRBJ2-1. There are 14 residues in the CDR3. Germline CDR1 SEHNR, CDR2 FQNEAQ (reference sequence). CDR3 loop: CASSLALSAGEQFF.

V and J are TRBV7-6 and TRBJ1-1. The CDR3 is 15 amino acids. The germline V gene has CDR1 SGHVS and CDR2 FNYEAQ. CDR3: CASSSQPNTHTEAFF.

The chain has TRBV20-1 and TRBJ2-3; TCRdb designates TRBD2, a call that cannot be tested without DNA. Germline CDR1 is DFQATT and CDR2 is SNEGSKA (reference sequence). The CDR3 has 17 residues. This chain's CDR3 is CSARGRVVRISTDTQYF.

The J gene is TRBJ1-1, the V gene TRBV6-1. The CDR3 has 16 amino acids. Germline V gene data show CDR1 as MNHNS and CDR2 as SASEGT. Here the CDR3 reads CASNWGPPSVRTEAFF.

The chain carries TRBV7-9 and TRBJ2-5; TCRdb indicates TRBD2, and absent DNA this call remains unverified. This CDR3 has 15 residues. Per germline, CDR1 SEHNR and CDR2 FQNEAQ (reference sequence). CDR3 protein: CASSSSLGLGETQYF.

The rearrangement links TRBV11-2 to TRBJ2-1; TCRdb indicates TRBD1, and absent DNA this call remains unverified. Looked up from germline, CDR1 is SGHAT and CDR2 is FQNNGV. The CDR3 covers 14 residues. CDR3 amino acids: CASSPAARAYEQFF. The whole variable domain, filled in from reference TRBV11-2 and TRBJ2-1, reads EAGVAQSPRYKIIEKRQSVAFWCNPISGHATLYWYQQILGQGPKLLIQFQNNGVVDDSQLPKDRFSAERLKGVDSTLKIQPAKLEDSAVYLCASSPAARAYEQFFGPGTRLTVL.

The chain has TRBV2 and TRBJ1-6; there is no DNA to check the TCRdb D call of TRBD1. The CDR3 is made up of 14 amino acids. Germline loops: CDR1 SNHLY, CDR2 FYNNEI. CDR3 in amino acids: CASSRDRDDSPLHF.

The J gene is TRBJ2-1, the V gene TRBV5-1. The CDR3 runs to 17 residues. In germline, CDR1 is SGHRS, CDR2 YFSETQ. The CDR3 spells CASSLEGPPQDHNEQFF.

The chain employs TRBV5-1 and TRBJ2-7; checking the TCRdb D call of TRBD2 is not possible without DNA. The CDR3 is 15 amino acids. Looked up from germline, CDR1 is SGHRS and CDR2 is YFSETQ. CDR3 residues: CASSLVSPGLNEQYF.

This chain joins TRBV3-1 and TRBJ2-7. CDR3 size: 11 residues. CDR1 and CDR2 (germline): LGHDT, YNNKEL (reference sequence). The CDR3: CASSESYEQYF.

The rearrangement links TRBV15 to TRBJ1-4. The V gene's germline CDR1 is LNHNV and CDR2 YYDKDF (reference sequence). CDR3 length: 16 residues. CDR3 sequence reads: CATSARDSATNEKLFF.

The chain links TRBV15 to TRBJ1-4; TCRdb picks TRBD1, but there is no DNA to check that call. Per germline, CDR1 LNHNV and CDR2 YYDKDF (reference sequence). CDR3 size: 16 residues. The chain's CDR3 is CATSRDEARVYEKLFF.

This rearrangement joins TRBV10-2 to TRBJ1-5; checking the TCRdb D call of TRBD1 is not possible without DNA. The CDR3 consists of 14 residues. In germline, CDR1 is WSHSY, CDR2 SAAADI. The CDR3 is CASSATGTDQPQHF.

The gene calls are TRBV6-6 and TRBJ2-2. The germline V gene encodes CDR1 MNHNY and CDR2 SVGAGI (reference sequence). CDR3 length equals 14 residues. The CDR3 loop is CASRPMGFGGELFF.

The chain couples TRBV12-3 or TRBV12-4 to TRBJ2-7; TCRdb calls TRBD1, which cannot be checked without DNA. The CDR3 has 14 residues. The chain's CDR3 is CASSRDLTGGEQYF.

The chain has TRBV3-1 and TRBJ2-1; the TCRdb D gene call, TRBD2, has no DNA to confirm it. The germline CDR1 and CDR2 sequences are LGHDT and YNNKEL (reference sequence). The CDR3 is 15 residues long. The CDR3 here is CASSPYTSGGNEQFF.

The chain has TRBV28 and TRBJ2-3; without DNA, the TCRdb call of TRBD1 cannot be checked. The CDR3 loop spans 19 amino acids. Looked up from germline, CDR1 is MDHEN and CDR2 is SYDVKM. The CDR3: CASGLGWGATHPTTDTQYF.

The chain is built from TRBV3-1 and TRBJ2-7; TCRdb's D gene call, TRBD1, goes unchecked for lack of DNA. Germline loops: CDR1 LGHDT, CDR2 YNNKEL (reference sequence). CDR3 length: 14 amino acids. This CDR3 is CASSSLDRLYEQYF.